This entry concerns a single T cell receptor (beta chain). Its cognate antigen is unknown. The CDR3 consists of 15 residues. The V gene lost 4 bases and the J gene lost 5 bases, with 15 bases spanning the gap. The germline CDR1 and CDR2 sequences are PRHDT and FYEKMQ (reference sequence). Researchers prepared the TCRbeta library using unique molecular identifiers, the study reports. TCRdb reanalysed the PCR reads using MiXCR and keeps one entry per CDR3 protein. The sample gives 490,000 or so distinct CDR3 sequences, about 11% of which show up once; around 2% is in the top ten. This entry comes from a study of T-cell reconstitution after alpha-beta-depleted transplantation in children. Broader study findings: Recipient T cells and thymic progenitors that survived were the source of the high TCRbeta diversity seen at day 60 in some patients. Newly generated T cells supplied most T-cell counts and diversity one year post-transplant. It was reported that alpha-beta T cells came from several hundred expanded graft clones (about two months after transplant).

The sequencing used PBMCs, collected before TCRalphabeta/CD19-depleted stem cell transplant. This rearrangement joins TRBV13 to TRBJ2-4; D assignment may be TRBD1 or TRBD2 (5 bases each). The origin of this receptor is a child younger than 10 with inherited bone marrow failure, due to receive a stem cell transplant. The CDR3 nucleotides are TGTGCCAGCAGCTCCGGCGCCGGGACGGAAAACATTCAGTACTTC. It specifies CASSSGAGTENIQYF.